The 3 T cell receptor beta chains given below trace back to one sample, sequenced in a study of T cell responses to AZD1222 COVID-19 vaccine. Only in-frame clones appear in the TCRdb table, and some are missing; sequencing was by immunoSEQ multiplex PCR. This table has 120,000 to 150,000 clones, nearly 90% appearing once. The sample consisted of peripheral blood, taken on day 0 of AZD1222 vaccination. The receptors stem from an adult in good health.

The J gene is TRBJ2-7, the V gene TRBV7-3, with a weak D call TRBD1 (6 bases). The germline V gene has CDR1 SGHTA and CDR2 FQGTGA. The V gene lost 3 bases and the J gene lost 5 bases, with 8 bases spanning the gap. The CDR3 spans 12 residues. The DNA for the CDR3 is TGTGCCAGCAGCTTTACAGGGCACGAGCAGTACTTC. This translates into CASSFTGHEQYF.

The chain uses TRBV4-3 and TRBJ1-1; 7 bases fit TRBD1. Unmatched junction bases numbered 6, after V lost 7 bases and J lost 1 base. The CDR3 consists of 14 residues. Per germline, CDR1 LGHNA and CDR2 YSLEER. The DNA for the CDR3 is TGCGCCAGCAACCGACAGGGCACGAACACTGAAGCTTTCTTT. Amino acid sequence: CASNRQGTNTEAFF.

The chain joins TRBV10-2 to TRBJ2-7, with D unclear. Per germline, CDR1 WSHSY and CDR2 SAAADI. Trimming cost V 6 bases and J 4 bases, with 10 bases left between them. The CDR3 runs to 12 residues. The CDR3 coding sequence is TGCGCCAGCAGGGTAGGTGGGTACGAGCAGTACTTC. Amino acid sequence: CASRVGGYEQYF.